These T cell receptor beta chains were read from a single sample in a study of blood T cell repertoires in COVID-19. TCRdb keeps only in-frame clones here, not all; method: immunoSEQ multiplex PCR. The table lists about 270,000 clones, 75% to 90% of them singletons. Sequencing was done on a sample of PBMCs or T cells enriched from blood (not recorded which). These receptors all come from a woman aged 25 to 45 with acute COVID-19. Both conserved end residues are part of each CDR3. The order of the fields is J gene, D gene, clone size, V gene, CDR3 DNA, CDR3 protein. The D gene is left open where the match is weak. Rows give clone size only sometimes, using once, few, many, or a class for an expanded clone.

>TRBJ1-6|NA|NA|TRBV28
TGTGCCAGCCTTGGTACCGGAGAACATTCACCCCTCCACTTT
CASLGTGEHSPLHF
>TRBJ2-3|TRBD2|NA|TRBV28
TGTGCCAGCAGAAAACTAGCGGGAGGGAACACAGATACGCAGTATTTT
CASRKLAGGNTDTQYF
>TRBJ1-5|TRBD1|NA|TRBV28
TGTGCCAGCAGCAGGACAGGGCCCTACAATCAGCCCCAGCATTTT
CASSRTGPYNQPQHF
>TRBJ2-3|NA|once|TRBV7-9
TGTGCCAGCAGGCAAAGGTTCGGACTGGGCACAGATACGCAGTATTTT
CASRQRFGLGTDTQYF
>TRBJ1-2|TRBD1|NA|TRBV6-2/TRBV6-3
TGTGCCAGCAGTTACTCGGGGACAGCGAACTATGGCTACACCTTC
CASSYSGTANYGYTF
>TRBJ2-3|TRBD2|NA|TRBV28
TGTGCCAGCAGACTCCACGGACTAGCGGGAGGAACAGATACGCAGTATTTT
CASRLHGLAGGTDTQYF
>TRBJ2-2|NA|NA|TRBV24-1
TGTGCCACCAGTGATATGGGACACATGAACACCGGGGAGCTGTTTTTT
CATSDMGHMNTGELFF
>TRBJ2-5|NA|NA|TRBV30
TGTGCCTGGAGTCAGGGGGAGACCCAGTACTTC
CAWSQGETQYF
>TRBJ2-1|TRBD2|once|TRBV7-9
TGTGCCAGCAGCCAGAGCGGGAGCTCCTACAATGAGCAGTTCTTC
CASSQSGSSYNEQFF
>TRBJ1-6|NA|NA|TRBV2
TGTGCCAGCAGGGCGGACAGTTTTAATTCACCCCTCCACTTT
CASRADSFNSPLHF